This TCR beta chain derives from a study of cytomegalovirus exposure and HLA in healthy donors. CDR1 and CDR2 (germline): MDHEN, SYDVKM. The CDR3 is 15 amino acids. Trimming at V came to 4 bases and at J to 2 bases, leaving 8 bases not matched to a gene. 13 Jbeta primers and 60 Vbeta primers were used for the PCR. TCRdb's copy holds only in-frame clones and misses some; the assay was immunoSEQ multiplex PCR. The top ten hold roughly 7.1% of the sample, which has around 64,000 clones, about 69% seen once. The source of this sequence is a man aged 30 to 39 in good health and CMV-seropositive. The chain is built from TRBV28 and TRBJ2-7; TRBD2 aligns across 7 bases. Sequencing was carried out using PBMCs. CDR3 loop: CASSSSGGTAYEQYF. The CDR3 DNA is TGTGCCAGCAGTTCCTCGGGGGGTACAGCCTACGAGCAGTACTTC.